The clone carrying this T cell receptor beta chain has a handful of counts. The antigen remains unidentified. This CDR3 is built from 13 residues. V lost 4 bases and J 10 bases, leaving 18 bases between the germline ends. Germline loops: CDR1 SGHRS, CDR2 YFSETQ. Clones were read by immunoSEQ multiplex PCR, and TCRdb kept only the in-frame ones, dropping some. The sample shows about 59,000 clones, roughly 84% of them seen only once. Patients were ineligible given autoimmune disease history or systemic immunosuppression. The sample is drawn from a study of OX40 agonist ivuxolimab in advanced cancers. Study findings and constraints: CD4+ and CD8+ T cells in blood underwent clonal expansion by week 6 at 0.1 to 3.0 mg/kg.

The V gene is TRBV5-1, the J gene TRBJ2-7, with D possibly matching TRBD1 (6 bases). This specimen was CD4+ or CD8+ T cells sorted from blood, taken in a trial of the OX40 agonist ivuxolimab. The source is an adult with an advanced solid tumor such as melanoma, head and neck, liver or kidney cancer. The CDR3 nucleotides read TGCGCCAGCAGCCCGTTACAGGGTGACACACAGTACTTC. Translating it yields CASSPLQGDTQYF.